The 21 T cell receptor beta chains below all came from one sample that was sequenced in a study of response to subunit inactivated influenza vaccine. TCRdb reprocessed the RT-PCR reads with MiXCR, giving one entry per CDR3 protein. The data contain 530,000 or so distinct CDR3 sequences, approximately 12% of them singletons. The source material was PBMCs from blood, sampled on the day of vaccination. The receptors come from a man between 45 and 60 years old who received an inactivated influenza vaccine.

The chain employs TRBV6-4 and TRBJ2-3; 8 bases match TRBD2. Looked up from germline, CDR1 is MRHNA and CDR2 is SNTAGT. CDR3 length: 22 residues. Trimming removed 5 bases from V and 0 bases from J; junction bases left unmatched: 25. The CDR3 sequence is CASSNNIRIPTSGSRSTDTQYF. In DNA form, the CDR3 reads TGTGCCAGCAGTAACAATATTCGAATACCTACTAGCGGCTCCCGGAGCACAGATACGCAGTATTTT.

This clonotype was detected only a few times. This chain joins TRBV20-1 and TRBJ2-1; 10 positions agree with TRBD1. Germline V gene data show CDR1 as DFQATT and CDR2 as SNEGSKA (reference sequence). CDR3 size: 15 residues. V dropped 2 bases and J dropped 4; count of bases not matched to a gene: 5. CDR3 sequence reads: CSARKGDRGYNEQFF. The CDR3 coding sequence is TGCAGTGCTAGAAAAGGGGACAGGGGATACAATGAGCAGTTCTTC.

This clonotype was observed a handful of times. The gene calls are TRBV12-3 or TRBV12-4 and TRBJ2-7, with D possibly TRBD2 on 7 matching bases. The CDR3 is 14 residues long. Trimming took 5 bases from V and 6 from J, leaving 17 bases between them. The CDR3 DNA reads TGTGCCAGCAGTCGAGGCGGGGGCCGGGGCGAGCAGTACTTC. This codes for CASSRGGGRGEQYF.

This clonotype turned up a few times. The chain employs TRBV29-1 and TRBJ1-4, with 8 bases aligning to TRBD1. This CDR3 has 13 residues. Germline CDR1 is SQVTM and CDR2 is ANQGSEA. V lost 6 bases and J lost 8; bases outside the gene matches: 8. CDR3 bases: TGCAGCGTCTCAGGGGGCGTTGGGGAAAAACTGTTTTTT. It yields the protein CSVSGGVGEKLFF. Complete variable domain (other parts from reference TRBV29-1 and TRBJ1-4): SAVISQKPSRDICQRGTSLTIQCQVDSQVTMMFWYRQQPGQSLTLIATANQGSEATYESGFVIDKFPISRPNLTFSTLTVSNMSPEDSSIYLCSVSGGVGEKLFFGSGTQLSVL.

This clonotype was counted a single time. The chain employs TRBV6-1 and TRBJ2-7; either TRBD1 or TRBD2 may supply D (5 bases each). The ends were cut back, 5 bases at V and 2 bases at J, with 13 bases in the middle. This CDR3 has 14 residues. In germline, CDR1 is MNHNS, CDR2 SASEGT. The DNA of the CDR3 is TGTGCCAGCAGTCATCGGGACGCAACCTACGAGCAGTACTTC. Encoded protein: CASSHRDATYEQYF.

This clonotype was found a few times. CDR3: CASSHLLDFSETQYF. As DNA, the CDR3 is TGTGCCAGCAGCCATCTTCTGGACTTCTCCGAAACCCAGTACTTC. J is TRBJ2-5 and V is TRBV14, with D perhaps matching TRBD2 (5 bases). V was trimmed by 3 bases and J by 8 bases, leaving 19 bases between them. The CDR3 has 15 amino acids. Germline lookup yields CDR1 SGHDN and CDR2 FVKESK.

The chain joins TRBV4-3 to TRBJ2-3, with 11 positions matching TRBD1. The V gene end was trimmed by 1 base and the J gene end by 6 bases; junction bases not matched to a gene: 3. Per the germline V gene, CDR1 is LGHNA and CDR2 is YSLEER. The length of the CDR3 is 15 residues. In nucleotides, the CDR3 is TGCGCCAGCAGCCAAGTAGGACAGGGGGCGGATACGCAGTATTTT. Amino acids: CASSQVGQGADTQYF.

The chain recombines TRBV4-1 with TRBJ2-3, with D tentatively TRBD2 (5 bases). The V and J ends lost 0 bases and 3 bases respectively, with 10 bases between them. This CDR3 has 15 amino acids. Germline-derived CDR1 and CDR2 are MGHRA and YSYEKL. The CDR3 reads CASSQDQAVTDTQYF. The CDR3 DNA reads TGCGCCAGCAGCCAAGATCAAGCGGTTACAGATACGCAGTATTTT.

The chain carries TRBV7-9 and TRBJ2-7; D may correspond to TRBD1 or TRBD2 (6 bases each). CDR1 and CDR2 (germline): SEHNR, FQNEAQ (reference sequence). Trimming took off 11 bases at V and 2 bases at J, with 16 bases between the two ends. CDR3 size: 13 residues. The CDR3 bases are TGTGCCCTAAGGGCGCGGGACACCTACGAGCAGTACTTC. It translates to CALRARDTYEQYF.

This clonotype was detected a few times. This chain links TRBV7-2 with TRBJ2-7, with D possibly being TRBD1 (5 bases). Trimming removed 1 base at V and 0 bases at J, with 10 bases between. This CDR3 spans 15 amino acids. Germline V CDR1 and CDR2: SGHTA, FQGNSA. As DNA, the CDR3 is TGTGCCAGCAGCTTAGTTCAGGGTGGCTCCTACGAGCAGTACTTC. The encoded protein is CASSLVQGGSYEQYF.

This chain links TRBV20-1 with TRBJ2-3; tentative D call: TRBD1 (5 bases). The V and J ends lost 0 bases and 4 bases respectively, with 11 bases between them. The CDR3 consists of 14 residues. Germline V lookup: CDR1 DFQATT, CDR2 SNEGSKA (reference sequence). CDR3 sequence reads: CSAREDTGPDTQYF. DNA for the CDR3: TGCAGTGCTAGAGAGGACACCGGCCCAGATACGCAGTATTTT.

This clonotype has only a few counts. The V call is TRBV10-3, the J call TRBJ2-1; 11 positions match TRBD1. V was pared by 5 bases and J by 6 bases, with 6 bases of the junction left unmatched. The CDR3 has 15 amino acids. Germline V gene sequence: CDR1 ENHRY, CDR2 SYGVKD. This CDR3 is CAISHGQGAINEQFF. DNA of the CDR3: TGTGCCATCAGTCACGGACAGGGGGCAATCAATGAGCAGTTCTTC.

The sample holds many counts of this clonotype. The chain joins TRBV5-1 to TRBJ1-6; possible D gene TRBD1, 5 bases. This CDR3 contains 14 residues. The V end lost 5 bases, the J end lost 7 bases, and 13 bases lay between the germline ends. Germline assignment: CDR1 SGHRS and CDR2 YFSETQ. The DNA of the CDR3 is TGCGCCAGCAGGCCGGGGCTCGGGAATTCACCCCTCCACTTT. Its protein is CASRPGLGNSPLHF.

V usage is TRBV7-2 and J usage is TRBJ2-2, with D possibly matching TRBD1 (6 bases). V was trimmed by 7 bases and J by 1 base, leaving 13 bases between them. Germline lookup yields CDR1 SGHTA and CDR2 FQGNSA. The CDR3 has 15 amino acids. The CDR3 sequence: CASNRDNLNTGELFF. In DNA form, the CDR3 reads TGTGCCAGCAACCGGGACAACCTGAACACCGGGGAGCTGTTTTTT.

This clonotype was observed at least ten times. In nucleotides, the CDR3 is TGTGCCAGCAGTGCTGAGACCGCCCAGTCCCAGCATTTT. Its translation is CASSAETAQSQHF. V and J are TRBV6-1 and TRBJ1-5; D uncertain. CDR3 length equals 13 residues. Germline V gene sequence: CDR1 MNHNS, CDR2 SASEGT. Trimming shortened V by 4 bases and J by 11 bases, and 15 bases separated the two germline ends.

The chain couples TRBV24-1 to TRBJ1-1; TRBD1 aligns across 7 bases. Per germline, CDR1 KGHDR and CDR2 SFDVKD. This CDR3 has 13 amino acids. V shed 9 bases, J shed 4 bases, and the junction held 7 bases outside the gene matches. The CDR3 is CATETGLGTEAFF. The CDR3 coding sequence is TGTGCCACCGAGACAGGGCTCGGCACTGAAGCTTTCTTT.

This clonotype occurred a few times. The genes are TRBV5-8 and TRBJ2-5, with D perhaps assigned TRBD1 or TRBD2 (5 bases each). Trimming pared 0 bases from V and 2 bases from J, leaving 8 bases between. The CDR3 loop spans 14 amino acids. CDR1 is SGHTS and CDR2 is YDEGEE in the germline V gene. CDR3 residues: CASSLAWGQETQYF. CDR3 DNA sequence: TGTGCCAGCAGCTTGGCTTGGGGGCAAGAGACCCAGTACTTC. The variable domain in full, with the rest retrieved from reference TRBV5-8 and TRBJ2-5, is EAGVTQSPTHLIKTRGQQATLRCSPISGHTSVYWYQQALGLGLQFLLWYDEGEERNRGNFPPRFSGRQFPNYSSELNVNALELEDSALYLCASSLAWGQETQYFGPGTRLLVL.

This clonotype was observed a few times. The genes are TRBV10-3 and TRBJ2-2; D is perhaps TRBD2 (5 bases). Trimming pared 6 bases from V and 4 bases from J, leaving 12 bases between. The CDR3 has 14 amino acids. Germline-derived CDR1 and CDR2 are ENHRY and SYGVKD. The CDR3 bases are TGTGCCATCAGGCACGGGGAACCCACCGGGGAGCTGTTTTTT. The encoded protein is CAIRHGEPTGELFF.

This clonotype was detected a few times. The rearrangement links TRBV6-5 to TRBJ2-3; 10 nucleotides match TRBD2. CDR1 is MNHEY, CDR2 SVGAGI, per germline. After removal of 0 bases from V and 7 bases from J, the junction contained 10 bases not matched to a gene. The CDR3 spans 17 residues. In nucleotides, the CDR3 is TGTGCCAGCAGTTACTCCCCGGCTAGCGGGAGTCTATATACGCAGTATTTT. As protein: CASSYSPASGSLYTQYF.

This clonotype was found a few times. The chain joins TRBV6-1 to TRBJ2-6; D unresolved. This CDR3 region has 16 residues. Trimming removed 7 bases from V and 1 base from J, with 14 bases in between. Germline loops: CDR1 MNHNS, CDR2 SASEGT. The CDR3 sequence: CASTPRALSGANVLTF. For the CDR3, the DNA is TGTGCCAGCACTCCCCGAGCCCTTTCTGGGGCCAACGTCCTGACTTTC.

In its sample, this clonotype was seen many times. This rearrangement joins TRBV12-3 or TRBV12-4 to TRBJ2-7; 9 nucleotides match TRBD1. The CDR3 has 15 residues. V dropped 3 bases and J dropped 7; count of bases not matched to a gene: 10. CDR3 protein: CASSFYRDRVGEQYF. The DNA for the CDR3 is TGTGCCAGCAGTTTTTACCGGGACAGGGTTGGGGAGCAGTACTTC.